This TCR beta chain was observed in a study of low-dose radiotherapy and immunotherapy resistance in tumors. Overall study: The study delivered 0.5 Gy per fraction every 2 weeks to Cohort 1, totaling 6.5 Gy. Cohort 2 patients were irradiated with 1 Gy every two weeks, reaching 13 Gy over 26 weeks.

This clonotype was seen at least ten times. TRAV- and TRBV-specific primers primed first-strand cDNA, covering alpha and beta chains. The PCR that amplified TCRs ran for approximately 18 cycles, relying on a constant-region primer and a V-primer adapter. TCRdb re-called the reads through MiXCR, storing one row per CDR3 protein. The table shows 39,000 or so distinct CDR3 sequences, with roughly 20% occurring only once. Sample time point: after trial treatment. Treatment noted: LDRT plus nivolumab, ipilimumab, low-dose cyclophosphamide and aspirin (RACIN trial). This CDR3 comprises 14 residues. Trimming stripped 1 base from V and 4 bases from J, with 10 bases between. Germline V gene data show CDR1 as DFQATT and CDR2 as SNEGSKA (reference sequence).

J is TRBJ2-2 and V is TRBV20-1; a weak D match, TRBD1 (7 bases). The sequenced sample was PBMCs, obtained after low-dose radiotherapy plus immunotherapy. The TCR sequence derives from a female donor with ovarian cancer. The CDR3 spells CSARGGTATGELFF. The CDR3 bases are TGCAGTGCTAGAGGCGGGACAGCCACCGGGGAGCTGTTTTTT.